The 11 T cell receptor beta chains given below trace back to one sample, sequenced in a study of T cells after yellow fever vaccination. TCRdb redid the calling of the 5' RACE reads with MiXCR, one entry per CDR3 protein. The sample includes 250,000 to 400,000 distinct CDR3 sequences, approximately 4% of them seen just once. Here the sequenced sample was PBMCs, taken 5 days after the yellow fever booster vaccination. These TCRs come from a man between 18 and 35 years old who received the YFV17D yellow fever vaccine.

The chain uses TRBV9 and TRBJ2-2; D gene uncertain. The CDR3 contains 15 residues. V was clipped by 0 bases and J by 0 bases, with 6 bases between them. Germline values: CDR1 SGDLS, CDR2 YYNGEE. CDR3 bases: TGTGCCAGCAGCGTAGAGGGCGCGAACACCGGGGAGCTGTTTTTT. This translates into CASSVEGANTGELFF. Using reference TRBV9 and TRBJ2-2 for the parts outside the CDR3, the full variable domain is DSGVTQTPKHLITATGQRVTLRCSPRSGDLSVYWYQQSLDQGLQFLIQYYNGEERAKGNILERFSAQQFPDLHSELNLSSLELGDSALYFCASSVEGANTGELFFGEGSRLTVL.

The rearrangement uses TRBV5-4 and TRBJ2-3; D is perhaps TRBD1 (5 bases). The CDR3 loop spans 16 amino acids. Germline loops: CDR1 SGHNT, CDR2 YYREEE (reference sequence). The V end was cut by 1 base, the J end by 0 bases, with 12 bases between. The CDR3 loop is CASSLRVGVSTDTQYF. The CDR3 nucleotides read TGTGCCAGCAGCTTGCGCGTAGGGGTTAGCACAGATACGCAGTATTTT.

This clonotype was detected a few times. The rearrangement uses TRBV6-5 and TRBJ1-1; D perhaps matches TRBD1 (6 bases). Germline values: CDR1 MNHEY, CDR2 SVGAGI. Deletions cut 0 bases from V and 11 bases from J, with 19 bases between. This CDR3 has 15 amino acids. This chain's CDR3 is CASSYSPGAAVKAFF. Here the CDR3 DNA reads TGTGCCAGCAGTTACTCGCCAGGGGCCGCAGTTAAGGCTTTCTTT.

This clonotype occurred a few times. The DNA of the CDR3 is TGTGCCATCAGTGGGGGGGGACGAGAGACCCAGTACTTC. Translated: CAISGGGRETQYF. The gene calls are TRBV10-3 and TRBJ2-5, with TRBD2 matching over 7 bases. After removal of 4 bases from V and 4 bases from J, the junction contained 3 bases not matched to a gene. The CDR3 is 13 residues long. Germline-derived CDR1 and CDR2 are ENHRY and SYGVKD.

At least ten counts were recorded for this clonotype. The chain has TRBV20-1 and TRBJ2-7; D remains unclear. Germline V lookup: CDR1 DFQATT, CDR2 SNEGSKA (reference sequence). V lost 5 bases and J 4 bases, leaving 15 bases between the germline ends. CDR3 length equals 13 residues. CDR3 amino acids: CSAHPSGLYEQYF. The CDR3 nucleotides are TGCAGTGCTCACCCCAGTGGGCTGTACGAGCAGTACTTC.

The chain links TRBV27 to TRBJ2-6, with a tentative D call TRBD1 (6 bases). Germline CDR1 reads MNHEY; CDR2 reads SMNVEV (reference sequence). Between the trimmed V and J ends, which lost 8 bases and 4 bases, there was a span of 15 bases. The CDR3 contains 15 residues. This CDR3 is CASSVGASGANVLTF. The CDR3 DNA reads as TGTGCCAGCTCGGTGGGGGCCTCCGGGGCCAACGTCCTGACTTTC.

This clonotype was seen ten or more times. V is TRBV27 and J is TRBJ1-4; TRBD1 matches at 8 bases. V shed 5 bases, J shed 8 bases, and the junction held 16 bases outside the gene matches. CDR1 is MNHEY, CDR2 SMNVEV, per germline (reference sequence). The CDR3 covers 17 residues. The chain's CDR3 is CASSPRTGHRFREKLFF. CDR3 coding DNA: TGTGCCAGCAGTCCTCGGACAGGGCATAGGTTCCGGGAAAAACTGTTTTTT.

The CDR3 nucleotides read TGCAGTGCTAGGACGGATGGACAGGGGGCTTCTAATGGCTACACCTTC. The encoded protein is CSARTDGQGASNGYTF. The chain recombines TRBV20-1 with TRBJ1-2; TRBD1 aligns across 11 bases. The CDR3 runs 16 residues. From germline, CDR1 is DFQATT and CDR2 SNEGSKA (reference sequence). Trimming cost V 3 bases and J 6 bases; bases outside gene matches: 12.

This clonotype came up many times. The chain links TRBV20-1 to TRBJ1-1; 9 bases fit TRBD1. The CDR3 has 14 residues. Germline loops: CDR1 DFQATT, CDR2 SNEGSKA (reference sequence). V was pared by 3 bases and J by 0 bases, with 2 bases of the junction left unmatched. CDR3 sequence reads: CSARHRGLNTEAFF. CDR3 in DNA: TGCAGTGCTAGGCACAGGGGGCTGAACACTGAAGCTTTCTTT.

The chain recombines TRBV12-3 or TRBV12-4 with TRBJ1-1, with 12 nucleotides matching TRBD1. V shed 0 bases and J 7 bases; nucleotides not matched to a gene: 15. The length of the CDR3 is 19 residues. The DNA of the CDR3 is TGTGCCAGCAGTTTAGCGCATATTTCGGGACAGGGGGCTAATGGTGAAGCTTTCTTT. Encoded protein: CASSLAHISGQGANGEAFF.

This clonotype was observed a handful of times. The chain joins TRBV11-2 to TRBJ1-1; 7 nucleotides line up with TRBD1. This CDR3 region has 14 residues. Trimming took 2 bases from V and 4 from J; bases not matched to a gene: 4. Germline CDR1 SGHAT, CDR2 FQNNGV. Here the CDR3 DNA reads TGTGCCAGCAGCTTAAAGGCAGGGGGCACTGAAGCTTTCTTT. Translation gives CASSLKAGGTEAFF.